Listed here are 8 T cell receptor beta chains from one sample, sequenced in a study of control samples from healthy donors and cancer patients. Sequencing used immunoSEQ multiplex PCR; TCRdb keeps in-frame clones, though not all of them. In the table there are approximately 100,000 clones, roughly 86% of which are singletons. Sequencing was done on a sample of blood. The receptors were gathered from a man aged 25-45 years in good health.

The rearrangement uses TRBV10-1 and TRBJ1-1; no firm D call. The germline V and J ends were trimmed by 2 bases and 0 bases, with 4 bases remaining between them. Germline V CDR1 and CDR2: WNHNN, SYGVQD (reference sequence). The CDR3 is 13 amino acids. The CDR3 is CASSETVNTEAFF. The DNA of the CDR3 is TGCGCCAGCAGTGAGACAGTGAACACTGAAGCTTTCTTT.

The gene calls are TRBV6-5 and TRBJ1-5; no reliable D call. V lost 7 bases and J 1 base, leaving 5 bases between the germline ends. The CDR3 loop spans 12 amino acids. The germline CDR1 and CDR2 sequences are MNHEY and SVGAGI. The CDR3 here is CASTGSNQPQHF. The CDR3 coding sequence is TGTGCCAGCACGGGGAGCAATCAGCCCCAGCATTTT.

This clone was observed a single time. The chain has TRBV23-1 and TRBJ2-4, with D possibly TRBD2 on 5 matching bases. TRBV23-1 is flagged as an ORF with uncertain function. Deletions cut 7 bases from V and 0 bases from J, with 16 bases between. The CDR3 spans 16 residues. The CDR3 region has the DNA TGCGCCAGCATCCCTCCGGGCCGGGGAGCCAAAAACATTCAGTACTTC. Translated, it gives CASIPPGRGAKNIQYF.

J is TRBJ2-7 and V is TRBV6-6; 7 nucleotides align to TRBD1. Germline assignment: CDR1 MNHNY and CDR2 SVGAGI (reference sequence). V gave up 2 bases and J gave up 2 bases; unmatched junction bases: 6. This CDR3 spans 15 amino acids. The CDR3 region has the DNA TGTGCCAGCAGTTACGCCCTGGGACAGACCTACGAGCAGTACGTC. Its translation is CASSYALGQTYEQYV.

The chain is built from TRBV2 and TRBJ2-7, with D possibly TRBD2 on 6 matching bases. Germline-derived CDR1 and CDR2 are SNHLY and FYNNEI. V lost 6 bases and J lost 9, with 15 bases in between. The CDR3 spans 12 residues. CDR3 DNA: TGTGCCAGCAGCGCCACAGCCGGGGGGCAGTACTTC. Its protein is CASSATAGGQYF. The whole variable domain, filled in from reference TRBV2 and TRBJ2-7, reads EPEVTQTPSHQVTQMGQEVILRCVPISNHLYFYWYRQILGQKVEFLVSFYNNEISEKSEIFDDQFSVERPDGSNFTLKIRSTKLEDSAMYFCASSATAGGQYFGPGTRLTVT.

CDR3 residues: CASSWLGQGQNTIYF. The CDR3 DNA follows: TGTGCCAGCAGCTGGCTGGGACAGGGGCAAAACACCATATATTTT. This rearrangement joins TRBV5-6 to TRBJ1-3, with 10 bases that match TRBD1. The CDR3 contains 15 residues. The V and J ends lost 3 bases and 6 bases, in that order; junction bases with no gene match: 6. Germline lookup yields CDR1 SGHDT and CDR2 YYEEEE.

The V gene is TRBV4-1, the J gene TRBJ1-1, with TRBD1 matching 8 bases. CDR1 and CDR2 from the germline V gene are MGHRA and YSYEKL. The CDR3 extends over 15 amino acids. V was clipped by 0 bases and J by 2 bases; unmatched bases: 2. CDR3 DNA sequence: TGCGCCAGCAGCCAAGAGGGGACAGGCAACACTGAAGCTTTCTTT. It encodes CASSQEGTGNTEAFF.

This clone was counted between two and nine times. The rearrangement joins TRBV5-1 to TRBJ1-2; tentatively, D is TRBD1 (5 bases). Trimming cost V 3 bases and J 4 bases, with 16 bases left between them. CDR1 SGHRS and CDR2 YFSETQ come from the germline V gene. The CDR3 runs 15 residues. Here the CDR3 reads CASSSSWDSTYGYTF. CDR3 DNA sequence: TGCGCCAGCAGCTCGTCCTGGGACTCCACCTATGGCTACACCTTC.